One T cell receptor beta chain is described in this entry. Its specificity is not known. Measured with immunoSEQ multiplex PCR; TCRdb has only the in-frame clones, and not every one. This sample carries approximately 100,000 clones, 70% to 90% of them seen once, and the ten largest clones take around 0.76%. The germline V gene encodes CDR1 SNHLY and CDR2 FYNNEI. This CDR3 has 14 amino acids. V was shortened by 6 bases and J by 1 base, with 12 bases between the two germline ends. The data belong to a study of OX40 agonist ivuxolimab in advanced cancers. Study summary: Six ivuxolimab dose levels, 0.01 to 10 mg/kg, were given intravenously every 2 weeks.

General study findings and limits: Some patients who did not respond also had low normalized T-cell clonal expansion. The average count of expanded clones was higher among CD8+ T cells than among CD4+.

The sample was CD4+ or CD8+ T cells sorted from blood, taken in a trial of the OX40 agonist ivuxolimab. The chain has TRBV2 and TRBJ1-1; D is perhaps TRBD1 (5 bases). The source of this sequence is an adult with an advanced solid tumor such as melanoma, head and neck, liver or kidney cancer. CDR3 loop: CASRSGGPNTEAFF. The CDR3, as DNA: TGTGCCAGCAGATCGGGGGGACCGAACACTGAAGCTTTCTTT.